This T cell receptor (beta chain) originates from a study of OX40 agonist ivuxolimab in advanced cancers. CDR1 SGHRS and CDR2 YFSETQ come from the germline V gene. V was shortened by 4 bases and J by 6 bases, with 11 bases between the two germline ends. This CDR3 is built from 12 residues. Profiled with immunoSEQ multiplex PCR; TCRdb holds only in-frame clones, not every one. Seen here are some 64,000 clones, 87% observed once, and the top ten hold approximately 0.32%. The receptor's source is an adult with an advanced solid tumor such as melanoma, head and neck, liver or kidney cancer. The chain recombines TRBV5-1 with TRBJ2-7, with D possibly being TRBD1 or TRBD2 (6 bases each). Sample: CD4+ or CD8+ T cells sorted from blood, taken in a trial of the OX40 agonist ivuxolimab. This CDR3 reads CASSLGGGEQYF. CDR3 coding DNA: TGCGCCAGCAGCCTCGGAGGGGGCGAGCAGTACTTC.